Listed below are T cell receptor beta chains from one sample, sequenced in a study of CD8+CD57+ T cells in acquired aplastic anemia. MiXCR, run by TCRdb on the reads, gives a single entry per CDR3 protein. The table has hundreds of thousands of distinct CDR3 sequences, about 70% seen once. Sequencing was done on a sample of sorted CD4+, CD8+, or CD8+CD57+ T cells (not recorded which) from PBMCs. The receptors come from a human donor in good health, serving as a control. Each CDR3 is given with its conserved first and last residue. The D gene is left open where the match is weak. Rows may omit the clone size; those that give it use once, few, many or a size class.

J gene,D gene,V gene,clone size,CDR3 protein,CDR3 DNA
TRBJ2-2,-,TRBV7-2,-,CASSWEDGGTRELFF,TGTGCCAGCAGCTGGGAGGATGGTGGCACCAGGGAGCTGTTTTTT
TRBJ2-3,TRBD1,TRBV29-1,-,CSVESWTGSTDTQYF,TGCAGCGTTGAATCCTGGACAGGGAGCACAGATACGCAGTATTTT
TRBJ1-6,-,TRBV5-6,many,CASSLYRSSYNSPLHF,TGTGCCAGCAGCTTATACAGGAGCTCCTATAATTCACCCCTCCACTTT
TRBJ2-7,-,TRBV7-2,once,CASSIMAGDIYEQYF,TGTGCCAGTAGTATTATGGCAGGGGATATATACGAGCAGTACTTC
TRBJ2-7,-,TRBV12-3/TRBV12-4,-,CASSLLWGAGEQYF,TGTGCCAGCAGTCTCCTGTGGGGGGCGGGGGAGCAGTACTTC
TRBJ2-1,-,TRBV20-1,-,CSARDRITNNNEQFF,TGCAGTGCTAGAGATAGAATTACTAACAACAATGAGCAGTTCTTC
TRBJ2-6,-,TRBV7-8,-,CAVVPGSANVLTF,TGTGCTGTTGTACCCGGATCGGCCAACGTCCTGACTTTC
TRBJ2-7,-,TRBV7-8,-,CATSLGSTNYGYYF,TGTGCCACCAGCTTAGGGTCCACGAACTATGGCTACTACTTC
TRBJ1-1,-,TRBV7-2,-,CASSPDLLRSPAFF,TGTGCTAGCAGCCCTGATCTACTCCGGAGTCCCGCTTTCTTT
TRBJ1-5,TRBD1,TRBV7-8,-,CASSEVSRGLSNQPQHF,TGTGCCAGCAGTGAAGTGAGCAGGGGGCTTAGCAATCAGCCCCAGCATTTT
TRBJ2-6,TRBD2,TRBV5-8,-,CASRGGGGVSANVLTF,TGTGCCAGCAGGGGGGGGGGGGGGGTAAGTGCCAACGTCCTGACTTTC
TRBJ2-5,TRBD2,TRBV7-6,-,CASSLGTSGADTQETQYF,TGTGCCAGCAGCCTCGGGACTAGCGGCGCAGATACGCAGGAGACCCAGTACTTC
TRBJ2-7,-,TRBV29-1,-,CSVGLGPGWEQYF,TGCAGCGTGGGGCTTGGCCCGGGGTGGGAGCAGTACTTC
TRBJ1-2,-,TRBV6-1,many,CASSESGQYGYTF,TGTGCCAGCAGTGAATCTGGGCAGTATGGCTACACCTTC
TRBJ2-2,-,TRBV5-6,many,CASSLGSGAGELFF,TGTGCCAGCAGCTTGGGATCGGGGGCCGGGGAGCTGTTTTTT
TRBJ2-3,TRBD1,TRBV24-1,-,CAMCLNDRGGTDTQYF,TGTGCCATGTGTCTCAATGACAGGGGCGGCACAGATACGCAGTATTTT
TRBJ2-3,-,TRBV5-1,many,CASSSLGTSTDTQYF,TGCGCCAGCAGCTCACTCGGGACCTCCACAGATACGCAGTATTTT
TRBJ1-1,-,TRBV5-4,-,CASSGPRRNAEAFF,TGTGCCAGCAGCGGACCTCGGCGTAACGCTGAAGCTTTCTTT
TRBJ2-1,TRBD2,TRBV7-3,many,CASSLGVAGVTYNEQFF,TGTGCCAGCAGCTTAGGGGTAGCGGGGGTTACCTACAATGAGCAGTTCTTC
TRBJ1-1,-,TRBV20-1,many,CSARERDSSEAFF,TGCAGTGCTAGAGAGCGAGACAGTTCTGAAGCTTTCTTT
TRBJ1-2,-,TRBV12-5,-,CASGLRGRPYGYTF,TGTGCTAGTGGTTTAAGGGGACGGCCTTATGGCTACACCTTC
TRBJ1-2,TRBD1,TRBV5-8,-,CASSLVRTGGSLGYTF,TGTGCCAGCAGCTTGGTACGGACAGGGGGCAGCCTCGGCTACACCTTC
TRBJ1-5,-,TRBV6-6,once,CASSFSGHEPQHF,TGTGCCAGCAGTTTTAGTGGTCATGAGCCCCAGCATTTT
TRBJ2-1,-,TRBV7-8,-,CASSLIRSSYNEQFF,TGTGCCAGCAGCTTAATCCGGTCGTCCTACAATGAGCAGTTCTTC
TRBJ2-3,-,TRBV7-9,-,CASSQGASFTDTQYF,TGTGCCAGCAGTCAAGGGGCTAGCTTCACAGATACGCAGTATTTT
TRBJ2-1,TRBD2,TRBV7-6,many,CASSSAGTSETYNEQFF,TGTGCCAGCAGCTCAGCCGGGACTAGCGAGACCTACAATGAGCAGTTCTTC
TRBJ2-3,-,TRBV5-1,-,CASSDSQRDTQYF,TGCGCCAGCAGCGACAGCCAGCGCGATACGCAGTATTTT
TRBJ1-5,-,TRBV2,-,CASGVTGEDETQHF,TGTGCCAGCGGGGTCACGGGAGAAGATGAGACGCAGCATTTT
TRBJ2-6,-,TRBV19,-,CASSDLSGANVLTF,TGTGCCAGTAGTGATTTATCTGGGGCCAACGTCCTGACTTTC
TRBJ2-5,TRBD2,TRBV7-2,-,CASSAVGGGGRETQYF,TGTGCCAGCAGCGCCGTTGGCGGGGGGGGGCGAGAGACCCAGTACTTC
TRBJ1-1,-,TRBV19,few,CASISQVNTEAFF,TGTGCCAGTATTTCACAGGTGAACACTGAAGCTTTCTTT
TRBJ1-5,-,TRBV7-9,-,CASSLVTGGGTDTQHF,TGTGCCAGCAGCTTAGTGACCGGGGGGGGCACAGATACGCAGCATTTT
TRBJ1-4,-,TRBV11-1,-,CASSRQAVNEKLFF,TGTGCCAGCAGCCGACAAGCAGTGAATGAAAAACTGTTTTTT
TRBJ2-5,-,TRBV5-1,-,CASSGGPKPEGTQYF,TGCGCCAGCAGCGGAGGGCCGAAGCCTGAGGGGACCCAGTACTTC
TRBJ2-7,-,TRBV20-1,-,CSAKDSRSYEQYF,TGCAGTGCTAAGGACAGTAGGTCCTACGAGCAGTACTTC
TRBJ2-1,-,TRBV9,few,CASSVLSQGGNNEQFF,TGTGCCAGCAGCGTACTCTCCCAGGGGGGAAACAATGAGCAGTTCTTC
TRBJ2-1,TRBD1,TRBV27,many,CASSSRTGGSEQFF,TGTGCCAGCAGTTCGCGGACAGGGGGCAGTGAGCAGTTCTTC
TRBJ2-5,-,TRBV30,many,CAFGLIEETQYF,TGTGCCTTCGGACTCATCGAGGAGACCCAGTACTTC
TRBJ2-7,-,TRBV5-4,-,CASSLEGSSYEQYF,TGTGCCAGCAGCTTGGAGGGAAGCTCCTACGAGCAGTACTTC
TRBJ1-2,-,TRBV19,many,CASRRAGYGYTF,TGTGCCAGCCGGCGGGCCGGCTATGGCTACACCTTC
TRBJ1-2,-,TRBV20-1,once,CSAREMAAYGYTF,TGCAGTGCTAGAGAAATGGCAGCCTATGGCTACACCTTC
TRBJ2-3,TRBD1,TRBV4-3,-,CAVRTGDTQYF,TGCGCCGTTAGGACAGGAGATACGCAGTATTTT
TRBJ1-6,TRBD1,TRBV4-2,-,CASCLDRDNSPLHF,TGTGCCAGCTGCCTTGACAGGGATAATTCACCCCTCCACTTT
TRBJ1-5,-,TRBV11-2,-,CASSGRVSKPQHF,TGTGCCAGCAGCGGCCGGGTGAGCAAGCCCCAGCATTTT
TRBJ1-1,TRBD1,TRBV20-1,few,CSANGQGGTEAFF,TGCAGTGCTAATGGACAGGGCGGCACTGAAGCTTTCTTT